This T cell receptor beta chain was profiled in a study of T-cell reconstitution after alpha-beta-depleted transplantation in children. Study-wide results and caveats: T-cell counts and diversity at one year post-transplant came mainly from newly produced T cells. Several hundred expanded graft clones reportedly supplied alpha-beta T cells about two months after transplant.

It was with unique molecular identifiers that the TCRbeta library was prepared. TCRdb ran MiXCR on the PCR reads and lists one entry per CDR3 protein. The data show about 980,000 distinct CDR3 sequences, with about 29% seen just once and about 28% held by the top ten. CDR1 SQVTM and CDR2 ANQGSEA come from the germline V gene. Germline trimming cut 8 bases from V and 7 bases from J; bases unmatched to any gene: 14. The CDR3 covers 14 residues. This clonotype has a handful of counts. Antigen specificity is unknown. The origin of this receptor is a boy under two years old who had a stem cell transplant for SCID, so the T cells may come from the graft donor. Specimen: PBMCs, mostly from graft donor cells, collected 360 days after TCRalphabeta/CD19-depleted stem cell transplant. The chain joins TRBV29-1 to TRBJ1-2; 9 nucleotides align to TRBD1. In DNA, the CDR3 is TGCAGCCCCAACCCCCTGGGACAGGGATTTGGCTACACCTTC. This translates into CSPNPLGQGFGYTF. Variable domain in full (rest from reference TRBV29-1 and TRBJ1-2): SAVISQKPSRDICQRGTSLTIQCQVDSQVTMMFWYRQQPGQSLTLIATANQGSEATYESGFVIDKFPISRPNLTFSTLTVSNMSPEDSSIYLCSPNPLGQGFGYTFGSGTRLTVV.